The following is a T cell receptor (beta chain) sequence with its context. Its antigen is unknown. No per-base quality is available; no much larger clone lies one base away. The data were taken from a study of blood T cell repertoires in COVID-19 (dated by TCRdb to 2020 to 2021). In terms of the full investigation: Samples from collaborators originated in the United States, Italy and Spain and spanned both the acute and convalescent phases of COVID-19. The material from the prospective study consisted of cDNA or gDNA derived from T cells, B-cell-depleted T cells, or PBMCs. Where available, HLA class I and class II types were taken from metadata supplied by the sample provider and were not determined by assay-based typing. The repertoires were released in a freely available public database meant as a resource for research on the immune response to SARS-CoV-2. Samples came from the ongoing ImmuneRACE study (first 160 participants) plus 1,254 subjects from 6 global collaborators. Subjects who had been exposed to COVID-19, were actively infected with it, or had recovered from it provided the deeply sampled blood TCRbeta repertoires that made up the dataset. Sample metadata almost always included a de-identified subject ID, COVID-19 status, age in years and sex. The full study reports these points: The quantity of clinical and demographic metadata differed by source and by participant and was supplied without curation.

TCRbeta CDR3 regions were amplified from genomic DNA by means of the immunoSEQ Assay, a bias-controlled multiplex PCR. The authors' analysis ran thus. Nucleated cell counts per sample were estimated from amplification of reference gene primers within the assay. Sequence reads were collapsed and filtered to measure the absolute abundance of every unique TCRbeta CDR3 rearrangement. For each sample, productive Simpson clonality was calculated by taking the square root of Simpson's diversity index across productive rearrangements. The table was pulled from immuneACCESS by TCRdb, which kept in-frame rearrangements only. Such tables lose some clones; where checked, under half of the loss comes from unresolved V genes, and the rest has no known cause. D and trimming come from the DNA, and the V and J calls and clone size come from that table. This sample has 200,000 to 300,000 clones in its table, and 85% of those were observed once. Of the sample, around 6.5% is held by the ten largest clones.

Whole blood was collected in K2EDTA tubes by collaborating institutions according to the institutions' own protocols. For TCRbeta analysis, collaborators shipped samples in one of three forms: frozen whole blood, isolated PBMCs, or DNA extracted from either of those sample types. This sequence originates from a woman in her sixties with active or convalescent COVID-19. The source material was peripheral blood.

The CDR3 sequence is CSVDFLQETQYF. The sequenced DNA: TGCAGCGTTGATTTCCTCCAAGAGACCCAGTACTTC. The sequence links TRBV29-1 to TRBJ2-5; there is no confident call for the D gene. The junction shows trimming of 3 bases on V and 1 base on J, plus 6 bases between the germline ends. Including the terminal cysteine and phenylalanine, the CDR3 comprises 12 residues. CDR3 DNA is the only sequence kept; it has 36 bases, read in frame from the first base. Based on the germline V gene, the CDR1 and CDR2 sequences are SQVTM and ANQGSEA.